These 12 T cell receptor beta chains share one sample of origin, sequenced in a study of glioma-infiltrating T cells after dendritic cell vaccination. Time point in this sample: after dendritic cell vaccination, including at tumor progression/relapse. Data came from immunoSEQ multiplex PCR; TCRdb stores just in-frame clones and leaves some out. The repertoire includes around 60,000 clones, roughly 84% of them detected once, and about 8.3% sits in the top ten. Sequencing used blood, obtained after dendritic cell vaccination. Every receptor here comes from a human donor with glioblastoma.

The chain recombines TRBV30 with TRBJ2-5, with D perhaps matching TRBD1 (6 bases). Germline loops: CDR1 GTSNPN, CDR2 SVGIG (reference sequence). The CDR3 is made up of 11 amino acids. Trimming cost V 8 bases and J 1 base, with 8 bases left between them. The CDR3 DNA is TGTGCCAGGGACATCCAAGAGACCCAGTACTTC. This codes for CARDIQETQYF.

There are a few counts of this clone. The V gene is TRBV19, the J gene TRBJ1-6, with 7 bases fitting TRBD1. V lost 5 bases and J lost 9; bases outside the gene matches: 7. This CDR3 is built from 14 residues. CDR1 is LNHDA, CDR2 SQIVND, per germline (reference sequence). The CDR3 region has the DNA TGTGCCAGTAGTGCTACAGGGGTTGTTTCACCCCTCCACTTT. Encoded protein: CASSATGVVSPLHF.

This rearrangement joins TRBV4-1 to TRBJ2-5; perhaps TRBD2 as D (5 bases). V was pared by 0 bases and J by 4 bases, with 12 bases between. This CDR3 is 15 amino acids long. Per germline, CDR1 MGHRA and CDR2 YSYEKL. The DNA for the CDR3 is TGCGCCAGCAGCCAAGAAGAGGACTCAATAGAGACCCAGTACTTC. This translates into CASSQEEDSIETQYF.

V is TRBV11-2 and J is TRBJ2-2; 10 positions match TRBD2. The germline gives CDR1 SGHAT, CDR2 FQNNGV. The CDR3 covers 18 residues. The junction had 15 bases not matched to a gene; V was cut back by 4 bases and J by 7 bases. The CDR3 here is CASSSRSGERGGYGELFF. DNA for the CDR3: TGTGCCAGCAGCTCCCGCTCAGGGGAGCGGGGGGGTTACGGGGAGCTGTTTTTT. The entire variable domain, with the rest obtained from reference TRBV11-2 and TRBJ2-2, is as follows: EAGVAQSPRYKIIEKRQSVAFWCNPISGHATLYWYQQILGQGPKLLIQFQNNGVVDDSQLPKDRFSAERLKGVDSTLKIQPAKLEDSAVYLCASSSRSGERGGYGELFFGEGSRLTVL.

The genes are TRBV27 and TRBJ2-1; 7 bases are a match to TRBD1. V shed 2 bases and J 9 bases; nucleotides not matched to a gene: 4. The CDR3 loop spans 13 amino acids. Germline V CDR1 and CDR2: MNHEY, SMNVEV (reference sequence). The CDR3 DNA reads TGTGCCAGCAGTTTAAAGGGGGCGGGTGAGCAGTTCTTC. Protein sequence: CASSLKGAGEQFF.

The chain joins TRBV7-2 to TRBJ1-2; 9 bases align to TRBD1. Germline V gene sequence: CDR1 SGHTA, CDR2 FQGNSA. The V and J ends lost 5 bases and 4 bases, in that order; junction bases with no gene match: 5. This CDR3 comprises 14 residues. The CDR3 sequence: CASSATGGIYGYTF. In DNA, the CDR3 is TGTGCCAGCAGCGCGACAGGGGGGATCTATGGCTACACCTTC.

The chain recombines TRBV7-9 with TRBJ1-3; D gene unclear. CDR1 and CDR2 (germline): SEHNR, FQNEAQ (reference sequence). The CDR3 is 16 residues long. V lost 5 bases and J 3 bases, leaving 17 bases between the germline ends. For the CDR3, the DNA is TGTGCCAGCAGCATCCCCCCGCCGGGTAATGGAAACACCATATATTTT. This sequence encodes CASSIPPPGNGNTIYF.

The chain has TRBV4-1 and TRBJ2-3; TRBD2 might be the D (5 bases). The CDR3 sequence is 13 residues long. V gave up 3 bases and J gave up 5 bases, with 9 bases separating them. Germline CDR1 MGHRA, CDR2 YSYEKL. The CDR3: CASSHGSGDTQYF. CDR3 DNA sequence: TGCGCCAGCAGCCACGGAAGCGGAGATACGCAGTATTTT.

The chain employs TRBV5-6 and TRBJ1-1; D unresolved. The CDR3 spans 15 residues. Trimming took off 1 base at V and 6 bases at J, with 16 bases between the two ends. Germline V gene data show CDR1 as SGHDT and CDR2 as YYEEEE. CDR3 sequence: CASSLTTLLSAEAFF. CDR3 DNA: TGTGCCAGCAGCTTGACAACGCTCTTGAGCGCTGAAGCTTTCTTT.

The chain carries TRBV12-5 and TRBJ2-4, with D tentatively TRBD1 (6 bases). Germline-derived CDR1 and CDR2 are LGHNT and FRNRAP. The CDR3 has 15 residues. V lost 2 bases and J 2 bases, leaving 10 bases between the germline ends. CDR3 protein: CASGLPQGSKNIQYF. CDR3 sequence (DNA): TGTGCTAGTGGTTTGCCACAGGGTTCCAAAAACATTCAGTACTTC.

The genes are TRBV6-5 and TRBJ2-1; 13 bases line up with TRBD2. Germline loops: CDR1 MNHEY, CDR2 SVGAGI. The CDR3 contains 16 residues. Trimming cost V 4 bases and J 8 bases; bases outside gene matches: 8. This CDR3 is CASSFLRTSGGHEQFF. CDR3 in DNA: TGTGCCAGCAGTTTCCTTAGGACTAGCGGGGGCCATGAGCAGTTCTTC.

The genes are TRBV5-1 and TRBJ2-1; tentatively, D is TRBD2 (7 bases). CDR3 length: 16 amino acids. V lost 0 bases and J 7 bases, leaving 17 bases between the germline ends. Germline CDR1 reads SGHRS; CDR2 reads YFSETQ. The chain's CDR3 is CASSLEGGRSWNEQFF. Here the CDR3 DNA reads TGCGCCAGCAGCTTGGAGGGGGGGCGTTCGTGGAATGAGCAGTTCTTC.